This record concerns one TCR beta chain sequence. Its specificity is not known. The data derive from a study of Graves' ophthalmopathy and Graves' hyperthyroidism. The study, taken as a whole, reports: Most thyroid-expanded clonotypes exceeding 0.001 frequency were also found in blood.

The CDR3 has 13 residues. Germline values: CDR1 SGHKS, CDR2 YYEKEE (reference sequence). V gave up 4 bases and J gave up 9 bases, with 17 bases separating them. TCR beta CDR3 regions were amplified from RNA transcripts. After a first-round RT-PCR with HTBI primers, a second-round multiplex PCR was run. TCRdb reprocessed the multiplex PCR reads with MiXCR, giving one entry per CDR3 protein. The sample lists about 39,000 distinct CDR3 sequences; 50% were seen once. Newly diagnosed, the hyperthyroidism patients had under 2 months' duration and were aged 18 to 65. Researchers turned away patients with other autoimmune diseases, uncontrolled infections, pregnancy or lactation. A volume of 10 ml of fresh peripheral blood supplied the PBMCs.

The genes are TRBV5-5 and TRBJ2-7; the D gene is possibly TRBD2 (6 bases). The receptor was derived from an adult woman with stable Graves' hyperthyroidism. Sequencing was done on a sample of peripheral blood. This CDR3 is CASSLGWRDVQYF. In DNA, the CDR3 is TGTGCCAGCAGCCTGGGGTGGAGGGACGTGCAGTACTTC. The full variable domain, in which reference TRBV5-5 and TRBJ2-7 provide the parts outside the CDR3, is DAGVTQSPTHLIKTRGQQVTLRCSPISGHKSVSWYQQVLGQGPQFIFQYYEKEERGRGNFPDRFSARQFPNYSSELNVNALLLGDSALYLCASSLGWRDVQYFGPGTRLTVT.